This T cell receptor beta chain was retrieved from a study of beta chain features in type 1 diabetes (dated by TCRdb to 2016 to 2019). Study-wide context: Patients and healthy donors did not differ in mean age, gender distribution, total cell number or subset yield. A total of around 110,000,000 sorted cells were examined across all samples, and a strong correlation was observed between cell number per subset and RNA yield. The study compared the TCRB repertoires of sorted circulating CD4+ T cell subsets in recently diagnosed type 1 diabetes patients with those in matched healthy donors. Naive and central memory subsets were obtained from all 30 or so donors, but regulatory and stem cell-like memory subsets were isolated from only 8 patients and 8 healthy donors. The study at large found these results: PCR may preferentially amplify shorter templates, but because patient and control samples were amplified and corrected together, any resulting skew would affect both groups equally. In all four CD4+ subsets, TCRB CDR3 length was moderately but significantly shorter in type 1 diabetes patients. At VDJ recombination sites, patients with type 1 diabetes made fewer insertions and deleted more nucleotides, a pattern implying thymic rearrangement abnormalities. Naive, central memory and regulatory TCRB repertoires appeared more similar among patients than among healthy donors. Only small numbers of individuals were included in the HLA sub-analyses, which left unresolved whether HLA type had any influence on TCRB rearrangement. Because cDNA was sequenced instead of genomic DNA, highly expressing activated cells could be over-represented, though the groups showed no difference in activation or CD3 levels.

V is cut by 4 bases and J by 2 bases, and the space between the germline ends is 11 bases. From a lookup of the germline V gene, CDR1 and CDR2 are MGHRA and YSYEKL. From the cysteine through the phenylalanine, the CDR3 covers 14 amino acids. Only the CDR3 portion is preserved as DNA: 42 bases, with reading frame beginning at the first base. The High Capacity cDNA Reverse Transcription Kit was used to reverse transcribe all of the isolated RNA, meaning that expressed TCRB transcripts were what got sequenced. Deep immunoSEQ sequencing was performed on naive, central memory and regulatory T cell samples, with an average of roughly 3.6 million total reads per sample. Sorted cells were lysed in RLT buffer, and RNA was extracted using DNase-treated RNeasy Micro or Mini kits according to cell number. Each cell subset was processed on its own to prevent cross-contamination, while patient and healthy donor samples were processed together. TCRB sequences were amplified from cDNA with the immunoSEQ multiplex PCR, producing 87-bp fragments spanning the CDR3 region. Amplicons were sequenced on the Illumina HiSeq platform. As for the original processing: Synthetic template baselines were used to correct PCR bias computationally, reads within Hamming distance 2 were collapsed, and singletons that could not be merged were discarded. Reads were aligned against IMGT to assign V, D and J genes, CDR3 length and insertions or deletions at six rearrangement sites. Clonotype counts were normalized to sorted cell number within each subset before computing true diversity and Gini coefficients with the tcR R package. Repertoire sharing was quantified using the overlap coefficient calculated on TCRB nucleotide sequences. As a proxy for the pre-selection repertoire, out-of-frame TCRB sequences from naive cells were analyzed. TCRdb holds this immuneACCESS table with in-frame rearrangements only. Some clones are missing; in checked studies, unresolved V genes explain under half, and the rest has no known cause. Clone size and the V and J calls come from that table; the DNA yielded D and trimming. This sample is represented by about 650,000 clones; approximately 13% of them were singletons. Over 0.1% of the sample is taken by the ten largest.

With respect to this clone: Its antigen is not yet known. Per-base quality was not reported, and no clone a single base away is much larger than it.

From each donor, a single peripheral blood sample of 100 to 150 mL on average was drawn into heparinised tubes. A BD FACSAria II and a panel including CD45RO, CCR7, CD25, CD127, CD95 and CD27 were used to sort naive, central memory, regulatory and stem cell-like memory CD4+ T cells. All sorted populations exceeded 95% purity. Right away, PBMCs were isolated by Lymphoprep density gradient centrifugation and were stained directly, with no culture step. To minimize batch effects, samples were stained and sorted in pairs, one healthy donor with one patient per experiment. The TCR was taken from a young man with type 1 diabetes. Sequenced: naive CD4+ T cells from blood. Taken with the paper, the label for cell subset or site translates to: true naive CD4+ T cells. The chain couples TRBV4-1 to TRBJ1-2; 5 matching bases give a weak D call of TRBD1. The nucleotide sequence reads as follows: TGCGCCAGCAGCCGGGTGGGGGAAAACTATGGCTACACCTTC. Its protein product is CASSRVGENYGYTF.